The next 4 T cell receptor beta chains were all read from a single sample in a study of blood T cells in healthy people across ages. For the second PCR, which ran for about 6 to 12 cycles, a sample-barcoded 5' primer and a J-beta primer mix were used. TCRdb ran MiXCR on the 5' RACE reads and lists one entry per CDR3 protein. The sample carries roughly 860,000 distinct CDR3 sequences, about 59% recorded once. The specimen was blood. The origin of the receptors is a man aged 30 to 39 in good health.

The gene calls are TRBV5-1 and TRBJ2-3; maybe TRBD1 (6 bases). Per germline, CDR1 SGHRS and CDR2 YFSETQ. Trimming cost V 0 bases and J 0 bases, with 11 bases left between them. The CDR3 loop spans 16 amino acids. The CDR3 here is CASSLDQTGSTDTQYF. CDR3 bases: TGCGCCAGCAGCTTGGATCAGACAGGCAGCACAGATACGCAGTATTTT.

This clonotype was observed a handful of times. The V and J genes are TRBV2 and TRBJ2-1; 14 nucleotides align to TRBD2. Germline CDR1 reads SNHLY; CDR2 reads FYNNEI. CDR3 length equals 17 residues. The J segment lost 4 bases and the V segment lost 5 bases, leaving 7 bases of the junction unmatched. The CDR3 DNA is TGTGCCAGCAGTCGACTAGCGGGGGGGTCCTTTTACAATGAGCAGTTCTTC. Translated, it gives CASSRLAGGSFYNEQFF.

This clonotype appeared a few times. CDR3 coding DNA: TGCAGTGCTAGATCAACAGGGGTCAGCAATCAGCCCCAGCATTTT. Protein: CSARSTGVSNQPQHF. The chain carries TRBV20-1 and TRBJ1-5, with TRBD1 matching over 7 bases. Germline loops: CDR1 DFQATT, CDR2 SNEGSKA (reference sequence). V trimming: 2 bases; J trimming: 1 base; junction bases outside the gene matches: 5. There are 15 residues in the CDR3.

This clonotype has a count of ten or more. V usage is TRBV10-3 and J usage is TRBJ2-7, with TRBD2 matching 7 bases. The CDR3 loop spans 13 amino acids. Trimming removed 4 bases from V and 4 bases from J; junction bases left unmatched: 4. Germline assignment: CDR1 ENHRY and CDR2 SYGVKD. The chain's CDR3 is CAISAGGRYEQYF. CDR3 nucleotide sequence: TGTGCCATCAGTGCGGGAGGACGGTACGAGCAGTACTTC.